Below, 19 T cell receptor beta chains from the same sample are listed, as sequenced in a study of CDR3 diversity in severe acne. Using its own MiXCR run on the PCR reads, TCRdb lists one record per CDR3 protein. This sample carries around 83,000 distinct CDR3 sequences, 45% to 50% of them seen once, and the ten largest clones take roughly 11%. The sample was blood. The receptor source for this set is a male donor with severe acne vulgaris.

About this clonotype: The conserved phenylalanine or tryptophan normally closing the CDR3 is absent here, so this likely arose from a read error. This chain uses TRBV2 with TRBJ2-5; 8 nucleotides line up with TRBD1. V gave up 8 bases and J gave up 5 bases; unmatched junction bases: 7. The CDR3 runs to 13 residues. The V gene's germline CDR1 is SNHLY and CDR2 FYNNEI. The CDR3 DNA follows: TGTGCCAGCGGAGGGACAGGTGGCGAGACCCAGTACCTC. Its protein is CASGGTGGETQYL.

This chain connects TRBV20-1 to TRBJ1-4, with TRBD1 matching over 10 bases. Germline V CDR1 and CDR2: DFQATT, SNEGSKA (reference sequence). The CDR3 length is 14 residues. The V and J ends lost 6 bases and 8 bases, in that order; junction bases with no gene match: 9. CDR3 in DNA: TGCAGTGCCACGTGGGGACAGGGGTGGGAAAAACTGTTTTTT. The encoded protein is CSATWGQGWEKLFF.

Remarks on this clonotype: Germline is not matched at one junction end, which may reflect a read error. The chain employs TRBV7-3 and TRBJ2-1, with 9 bases that match TRBD2. The CDR3 is 15 amino acids. Germline CDR1 reads SGHTA; CDR2 reads FQGTGA. The CDR3 DNA sequence: TGTGCCAGCAGCCTAACGGCGGCGGGGGGGAATGAGCAGTTCTTC. It is translated as CASSLTAAGGNEQFF. The full variable domain, in which reference TRBV7-3 and TRBJ2-1 provide the parts outside the CDR3, is GAGVSQTPSNKVTEKGKYVELRCDPISGHTALYWYRQSLGQGPEFLIYFQGTGAADDSGLPNDRFFAVRPEGSVSTLKIQRTERGDSAVYLCASSLTAAGGNEQFFGPGTRLTVL.

This chain uses TRBV29-1 with TRBJ1-2, with D possibly TRBD1 on 5 matching bases. CDR1 and CDR2 from the germline V gene are SQVTM and ANQGSEA. The CDR3 has 14 residues. Trimming removed 4 bases at V and 0 bases at J, with 12 bases between. DNA for the CDR3: TGCAGCGTTGCCTCCAGGGCCGCTAACTATGGCTACACCTTC. Encoded protein: CSVASRAANYGYTF. Supplemented by reference TRBV29-1 and TRBJ1-2, the full variable domain reads SAVISQKPSRDICQRGTSLTIQCQVDSQVTMMFWYRQQPGQSLTLIATANQGSEATYESGFVIDKFPISRPNLTFSTLTVSNMSPEDSSIYLCSVASRAANYGYTFGSGTRLTVV.

V is TRBV18 and J is TRBJ1-1; tentative D call: TRBD1 (6 bases). Trimming removed 1 base from V and 1 base from J, with 10 bases in between. The CDR3 sequence is 15 residues long. The germline V gene has CDR1 KGHSH and CDR2 LQKENI. Here the CDR3 DNA reads TGTGCCAGCTCACCACGAGACAGGCCGAACACTGAAGCTTTCTTT. This sequence encodes CASSPRDRPNTEAFF.

Comment on this clonotype: A much larger clone differs from this one at a single base, so this may be a read error. The chain recombines TRBV5-8 with TRBJ2-7; 7 bases line up with TRBD1. The CDR3 runs 16 residues. Germline trimming cut 0 bases from V and 4 bases from J; bases unmatched to any gene: 10. Germline loops: CDR1 SGHTS, CDR2 YDEGEE. For the CDR3, the DNA is TGTGCCAGCAGCTTGGTGGGGACAGAGGCGGCATACGAGCAGTACTTC. This sequence encodes CASSLVGTEAAYEQYF. The full variable domain, with the rest looked up from reference TRBV5-8 and TRBJ2-7, is EAGVTQSPTHLIKTRGQQATLRCSPISGHTSVYWYQQALGLGLQFLLWYDEGEERNRGNFPPRFSGRQFPNYSSELNVNALELEDSALYLCASSLVGTEAAYEQYFGPGTRLTVT.

The CDR3 here is CASSYSGEEEETQYF. DNA for the CDR3: TGTGCCAGCAGTTACTCGGGGGAGGAAGAAGAGACCCAGTACTTC. The V gene is TRBV6-6, the J gene TRBJ2-5, with D possibly matching TRBD2 (6 bases). Trimming took off 0 bases at V and 3 bases at J, with 11 bases between the two ends. CDR1 is MNHNY, CDR2 SVGAGI, per germline (reference sequence). This CDR3 spans 15 amino acids.

In its sample, this clonotype was seen once. The chain joins TRBV6-5 to TRBJ2-1; 7 bases fit TRBD2. With V trimmed by 2 bases and J by 1 base, 2 bases remained unmatched. The CDR3 consists of 15 residues. CDR1 is MNHEY, CDR2 SVGAGI, per germline. The CDR3 here is CASSYREGSYNEQFF. The CDR3 bases are TGTGCCAGCAGTTACAGGGAGGGATCCTACAATGAGCAGTTCTTC.

Worth noting for this clonotype: A much larger clone sits a single nucleotide away, making a read error possible. The gene calls are TRBV15 and TRBJ2-2, with TRBD1 identical over 8 bases. Germline V gene lookup returns CDR1 LNHNV and CDR2 YYDKDF (reference sequence). This CDR3 region has 17 residues. The CDR3 loop reads CATGRDVAGGASGELFF. The DNA of the CDR3 is TGTGCCACCGGCAGAGACGTGGCAGGGGGCGCTTCCGGGGAGCTGTTTTTT.

The CDR3 protein is CASSPGIGGYSPLHF. CDR3 nucleotides: TGTGCCAGCAGTCCGGGGATAGGGGGCTATTCACCCCTCCACTTT. The chain has TRBV28 and TRBJ1-6; TRBD1 matches at 7 bases. V lost 5 bases, J lost 8 bases, and 9 bases stayed unmatched. CDR3 length: 15 residues. Germline values: CDR1 MDHEN, CDR2 SYDVKM.

This clonotype was recorded many times. The V gene is TRBV20-1, the J gene TRBJ2-3, with a weak D call TRBD2 (6 bases). The CDR3 is 14 residues long. The ends were cut back, 0 bases at V and 6 bases at J, with 13 bases in the middle. Germline V CDR1 and CDR2: DFQATT, SNEGSKA (reference sequence). The chain's CDR3 is CSARDREFVDTQYF. Written as DNA, the CDR3 is TGCAGTGCTAGAGATCGGGAGTTCGTCGATACGCAGTATTTT.

The chain recombines TRBV7-2 with TRBJ2-7; maybe TRBD2 (5 bases). The CDR3 extends over 14 amino acids. Per germline, CDR1 SGHTA and CDR2 FQGNSA. V lost 7 bases and J 2 bases, leaving 15 bases between the germline ends. The CDR3 nucleotides are TGTGCCAGCACCCCCGGAGGCGGAACCTACGAGCAGTACTTC. It specifies CASTPGGGTYEQYF.

This clonotype was observed a handful of times. V and J are TRBV14 and TRBJ1-6; weak D call: TRBD1 (6 bases). V was cut by 4 bases and J by 7 bases, with 11 bases left in between. The CDR3 runs to 14 residues. Germline V gene sequence: CDR1 SGHDN, CDR2 FVKESK. The CDR3: CASSPPGANSPLHF. CDR3 DNA: TGTGCCAGCAGCCCGCCGGGGGCCAATTCACCCCTCCACTTT.

The chain has TRBV15 and TRBJ1-1, with TRBD1 as a possible D gene (6 bases). V lost 6 bases and J 4 bases, leaving 15 bases between the germline ends. CDR3 length equals 14 residues. CDR1 LNHNV and CDR2 YYDKDF come from the germline V gene (reference sequence). CDR3 in amino acids: CATSPYRGGTEAFF. The DNA for the CDR3 is TGTGCCACCAGTCCGTACAGAGGGGGCACTGAAGCTTTCTTT.

This clonotype showed up many times. The rearrangement joins TRBV19 to TRBJ1-5; D call uncertain. Germline lookup yields CDR1 LNHDA and CDR2 SQIVND (reference sequence). Trimming cost V 5 bases and J 3 bases, with 14 bases left between them. There are 15 residues in the CDR3. The CDR3 here is CASSSRQDSNQPQHF. The CDR3 DNA reads as TGTGCCAGTAGTTCCCGACAAGATTCCAATCAGCCCCAGCATTTT.

This clonotype was seen a single time. The rearrangement uses TRBV7-9 and TRBJ2-5, with D unresolved. The CDR3 spans 13 residues. CDR1 is SEHNR and CDR2 is FQNEAQ in the germline V gene (reference sequence). Trimming shortened V by 5 bases and J by 5 bases, and 12 bases separated the two germline ends. The CDR3 region has the DNA TGTGCCAGCAGCCCACAAATTGCGGAGACCCAGTACTTC. Its protein is CASSPQIAETQYF.

This chain links TRBV7-9 with TRBJ2-5; 7 bases match TRBD2. Trimming took 2 bases from V and 1 from J; bases not matched to a gene: 10. The CDR3 is made up of 17 amino acids. Germline assignment: CDR1 SEHNR and CDR2 FQNEAQ (reference sequence). CDR3 sequence (DNA): TGTGCCAGCAGCTTATCGTTCGGGCTAGCGGCCCAAGAGACCCAGTACTTC. Residues: CASSLSFGLAAQETQYF.

The rearrangement links TRBV6-5 to TRBJ2-7, with D maybe TRBD1 (6 bases). CDR1 and CDR2 from the germline V gene are MNHEY and SVGAGI. CDR3 size: 13 residues. V was clipped by 5 bases and J by 2 bases, with 10 bases between them. The CDR3 nucleotides are TGTGCCAGCAGTCGGGACACGGCCTACGAGCAGTACTTC. Amino acids: CASSRDTAYEQYF.

The chain employs TRBV11-2 and TRBJ2-7, with 7 bases matching TRBD1. CDR1 is SGHAT and CDR2 is FQNNGV in the germline V gene. The CDR3 consists of 12 residues. Unmatched junction bases numbered 7, after V lost 10 bases and J lost 4 bases. The CDR3 DNA sequence: TGTGCCACCGCAGGGGGAGAGTACGAGCAGTACTTC. Amino acid sequence: CATAGGEYEQYF.